The rows below give T cell receptor beta chains drawn from one sample of a study of cytomegalovirus exposure and HLA in healthy donors. Measured with immunoSEQ multiplex PCR; TCRdb has only the in-frame clones, and not every one. The data contain 90,000 or so clones, 75% to 90% of them seen just once; the ten biggest clones take up roughly 20%. Sequencing was performed on PBMCs. These receptors were collected from a man aged 18 to 29 in good health and CMV-seropositive. Both conserved end residues are part of each CDR3. A D gene is named only where the DNA matches it firmly. Size is stated for part of the rows, as once, few or many counts, or as a class when the clone is expanded.

>.|TRBJ2-5|.|TRBV2
TGTGCCAGCAGTGGCCAAGACAGAGAGACCCAGTACTTC
CASSGQDRETQYF
>few|TRBJ2-1|TRBD2|TRBV4-1
TGCGCCAGCAGCCGGACTAGCGGCTCCTACAATGAGCAGTTCTTC
CASSRTSGSYNEQFF
>.|TRBJ2-3|.|TRBV5-1
TGCGCCAGCAGCCCTCGCGGGACGGCTAGCACAGATACGCAGTATTTT
CASSPRGTASTDTQYF
>.|TRBJ2-1|TRBD2|TRBV5-1
TGCGCCAGCAGCTTGGGGACTAGCAATGACAATGAGCAGTTCTTC
CASSLGTSNDNEQFF
>.|TRBJ2-1|.|TRBV6-1
TGTGCCAGCACGAAGCTAGCTATCCCGTACAATGAGCAGTTCTTC
CASTKLAIPYNEQFF
>.|TRBJ2-7|TRBD1|TRBV5-4
TGTGCCAGCAGCTCACCGACAGGGGAGACCTACGAGCAGTACTTC
CASSSPTGETYEQYF
>once|TRBJ2-1|.|TRBV9
TGTGCCAGCAGCGGAGGAACTACCTACAATGAGCAGTTCTTC
CASSGGTTYNEQFF
>.|TRBJ2-3|TRBD2|TRBV29-1
TGCAGCGTTCCTGCGGGAGGGGAGACTAGCACAGATACGCAGTATTTT
CSVPAGGETSTDTQYF
>.|TRBJ1-1|.|TRBV28
TGTGCCAGCAGTTGGGCGGGAGGGTCCACTGAAGCTTTCTTT
CASSWAGGSTEAFF
>.|TRBJ2-2|TRBD1|TRBV7-3
TGTGCCAGCAGCTTAATACCAGGGGGACACTACACCGGGGAGCTGTTTTTT
CASSLIPGGHYTGELFF
>.|TRBJ2-1|TRBD2|TRBV7-9
TGTGCCAGCAGCTTAATCGGCGGGAGGGCCACGAATGAGCAGTTCTTC
CASSLIGGRATNEQFF